Listed below are T cell receptor beta chains from one sample, sequenced in a study of T cells in Graves' hyperthyroidism and ophthalmopathy. MiXCR was run by TCRdb on the multiplex PCR reads, yielding one entry per CDR3 protein. This table holds approximately 600,000 distinct CDR3 sequences, under 20% found once. Specimen: blood. The receptors originated from a young woman with Graves' hyperthyroidism. Each CDR3 is given with its conserved first and last residue. D genes are given only for firm matches. The size field is filled for only some rows; it gives once, few, many or a size class.

clone_size: once; j_call: TRBJ2-1; v_call: TRBV29-1; d_call: TRBD2; cdr3_aa: CSVDGGTHNEQFF; cdr3_nt: TGCAGCGTTGACGGGGGGACCCACAATGAGCAGTTCTTC
clone_size: many; j_call: TRBJ2-7; v_call: TRBV20-1; d_call: TRBD2; cdr3_aa: CSARDVRGSYEQYF; cdr3_nt: TGCAGTGCTAGAGATGTGCGCGGGAGTTACGAGCAGTACTTC
clone_size: few; j_call: TRBJ2-1; v_call: TRBV24-1; d_call: .; cdr3_aa: CATSESGNEQFF; cdr3_nt: TGTGCCACCAGTGAATCGGGCAATGAGCAGTTCTTC
clone_size: .; j_call: TRBJ2-5; v_call: TRBV7-7; d_call: .; cdr3_aa: CASSLGGLGGLETQYF; cdr3_nt: TGTGCTAGCAGCTTAGGGGGGTTGGGAGGATTGGAGACCCAGTACTTC
clone_size: few; j_call: TRBJ2-1; v_call: TRBV12-3/TRBV12-4; d_call: .; cdr3_aa: CASSLIGTEQFF; cdr3_nt: TGTGCCAGCAGTTTAATCGGGACTGAGCAGTTCTTC
clone_size: few; j_call: TRBJ2-3; v_call: TRBV20-1; d_call: .; cdr3_aa: CSARDLSGIFLGTDTQYF; cdr3_nt: TGCAGTGCTAGAGATCTGTCGGGAATTTTTTTGGGCACAGATACGCAGTATTTT
clone_size: many; j_call: TRBJ2-7; v_call: TRBV5-1; d_call: .; cdr3_aa: CASSLAGDSYEQYF; cdr3_nt: TGTGCCAGCAGCTTGGCAGGGGATTCCTACGAGCAGTACTTC
clone_size: .; j_call: TRBJ2-2; v_call: TRBV9; d_call: .; cdr3_aa: CASSVAGQNTGELFF; cdr3_nt: TGTGCCAGCAGCGTCGCCGGACAAAACACCGGGGAGCTGTTTTTT
clone_size: many; j_call: TRBJ1-5; v_call: TRBV2; d_call: .; cdr3_aa: CASCARGNQPQHF; cdr3_nt: TGTGCCAGCTGTGCCCGGGGCAATCAGCCCCAGCATTTT
clone_size: many; j_call: TRBJ2-1; v_call: TRBV7-2; d_call: .; cdr3_aa: CASSLAPYDEQFF; cdr3_nt: TGTGCCAGCAGCTTAGCGCCGTACGATGAGCAGTTCTTC
clone_size: few; j_call: TRBJ1-1; v_call: TRBV6-2/TRBV6-3; d_call: .; cdr3_aa: CASSYSSTAHNTEAFF; cdr3_nt: TGTGCCAGCAGTTACTCGTCGACAGCCCATAACACTGAAGCTTTCTTT
clone_size: .; j_call: TRBJ2-1; v_call: TRBV5-6; d_call: TRBD1; cdr3_aa: CASSLDFRGNEQFF; cdr3_nt: TGTGCCAGCAGCTTGGACTTCAGGGGGAATGAGCAGTTCTTC
clone_size: .; j_call: TRBJ2-3; v_call: TRBV9; d_call: .; cdr3_aa: CASSVEGRTTDTQYF; cdr3_nt: TGTGCCAGCAGCGTGGAAGGGAGGACCACAGATACGCAGTATTTT
clone_size: many; j_call: TRBJ2-2; v_call: TRBV20-1; d_call: .; cdr3_aa: CSARDPSRPGELFF; cdr3_nt: TGCAGTGCTAGAGATCCGTCCCGGCCCGGGGAGCTGTTTTTT
clone_size: many; j_call: TRBJ2-1; v_call: TRBV7-9; d_call: .; cdr3_aa: CASSLFSDGEQFF; cdr3_nt: TGTGCCAGCAGCTTATTCTCCGATGGTGAGCAGTTCTTC
clone_size: .; j_call: TRBJ1-2; v_call: TRBV7-2; d_call: .; cdr3_aa: CASSSPINYGYTF; cdr3_nt: TGTGCCAGCAGCTCCCCAATCAACTATGGCTACACCTTC
clone_size: few; j_call: TRBJ1-1; v_call: TRBV6-5; d_call: TRBD1; cdr3_aa: CASSYSRGRRNTEAFF; cdr3_nt: TGTGCCAGCAGTTACTCCAGGGGGCGCCGGAACACTGAAGCTTTCTTT
clone_size: many; j_call: TRBJ2-3; v_call: TRBV7-3; d_call: .; cdr3_aa: CASSFGATDTQYF; cdr3_nt: TGTGCCAGCAGCTTCGGGGCAACAGATACGCAGTATTTT
clone_size: many; j_call: TRBJ2-1; v_call: TRBV20-1; d_call: TRBD2; cdr3_aa: CSARMMRERSEQFF; cdr3_nt: TGCAGTGCTAGAATGATGCGGGAGAGGAGTGAGCAGTTCTTC
clone_size: few; j_call: TRBJ2-7; v_call: TRBV5-1; d_call: .; cdr3_aa: CASRSQTPLFQPYSYEQYF; cdr3_nt: TGCGCCAGCAGGAGCCAGACCCCTCTTTTTCAACCTTACTCCTACGAGCAGTACTTC
clone_size: .; j_call: TRBJ2-6; v_call: TRBV5-6; d_call: .; cdr3_aa: CASSPGGSSGANVLTF; cdr3_nt: TGTGCCAGCAGCCCCGGGGGCAGCTCTGGGGCCAACGTCCTGACTTTC
clone_size: .; j_call: TRBJ1-2; v_call: TRBV12-3/TRBV12-4; d_call: TRBD1; cdr3_aa: CASYTGTGLSYGYTF; cdr3_nt: TGTGCCAGCTACACCGGGACAGGGTTATCTTATGGCTACACCTTC
clone_size: .; j_call: TRBJ2-2; v_call: TRBV9; d_call: TRBD2; cdr3_aa: CASSVDLGLAGGRYVELFF; cdr3_nt: TGTGCCAGCAGCGTAGATCTGGGGCTAGCGGGAGGGCGTTACGTGGAGCTGTTTTTT
clone_size: .; j_call: TRBJ2-7; v_call: TRBV27; d_call: TRBD1; cdr3_aa: CAGGDRGYSYEQYF; cdr3_nt: TGTGCCGGCGGGGACAGGGGTTACTCCTACGAGCAGTACTTC
clone_size: many; j_call: TRBJ2-7; v_call: TRBV6-8; d_call: TRBD2; cdr3_aa: CASSNMGTGGLAGGRRNEQYF; cdr3_nt: TGTGCCAGCAGCAATATGGGGACCGGGGGACTAGCGGGAGGGCGACGAAACGAGCAGTACTTC
clone_size: few; j_call: TRBJ2-1; v_call: TRBV28; d_call: TRBD2; cdr3_aa: CASSLRGGSSGIYEQFF; cdr3_nt: TGTGCCAGCAGCCTAAGAGGGGGTTCTAGCGGGATCTATGAGCAGTTCTTC
clone_size: few; j_call: TRBJ2-5; v_call: TRBV10-3; d_call: TRBD1; cdr3_aa: CAISFRLGTGVGETQYF; cdr3_nt: TGTGCCATCAGTTTCCGCCTCGGGACAGGGGTTGGCGAGACCCAGTACTTC
clone_size: many; j_call: TRBJ2-7; v_call: TRBV24-1; d_call: TRBD1; cdr3_aa: CATSVRDRPYEQYF; cdr3_nt: TGTGCCACCTCGGTCCGGGACAGGCCCTACGAGCAGTACTTC
clone_size: .; j_call: TRBJ1-2; v_call: TRBV30; d_call: TRBD1; cdr3_aa: CAWTPTGVGGYTF; cdr3_nt: TGTGCCTGGACCCCGACAGGGGTAGGCGGCTACACCTTC
clone_size: many; j_call: TRBJ1-1; v_call: TRBV28; d_call: .; cdr3_aa: CASSLHKLNTEAFF; cdr3_nt: TGTGCCAGCAGTTTGCACAAGTTGAACACTGAAGCTTTCTTT
clone_size: .; j_call: TRBJ2-2; v_call: TRBV20-1; d_call: .; cdr3_aa: CSAGEGPTGELFF; cdr3_nt: TGCAGTGCGGGGGAAGGCCCCACCGGGGAGCTGTTTTTT
clone_size: few; j_call: TRBJ2-3; v_call: TRBV5-1; d_call: .; cdr3_aa: CASSRPNYGDTQYF; cdr3_nt: TGTGCCAGCAGCCGGCCGAACTACGGGGATACGCAGTATTTT
clone_size: .; j_call: TRBJ2-6; v_call: TRBV27; d_call: TRBD1; cdr3_aa: CASKSTGSGANVLTF; cdr3_nt: TGTGCCAGCAAGTCGACAGGGTCTGGGGCCAACGTCCTGACTTTC
clone_size: .; j_call: TRBJ1-2; v_call: TRBV6-1; d_call: .; cdr3_aa: CASSVDNYGYTF; cdr3_nt: TGTGCCAGCAGTGTTGATAACTATGGCTACACCTTC
clone_size: .; j_call: TRBJ2-3; v_call: TRBV7-2; d_call: TRBD2; cdr3_aa: CASSLGSGRGLDTQYF; cdr3_nt: TGTGCCAGCAGCTTAGGTAGCGGGAGGGGCCTAGATACGCAGTATTTT
clone_size: many; j_call: TRBJ2-4; v_call: TRBV2; d_call: TRBD2; cdr3_aa: CASSISGRLDIQYF; cdr3_nt: TGTGCCAGCAGTATCAGCGGGAGGTTGGACATTCAGTACTTC
clone_size: few; j_call: TRBJ1-5; v_call: TRBV29-1; d_call: .; cdr3_aa: CSVEEGANQPQHF; cdr3_nt: TGCAGCGTTGAAGAGGGGGCAAATCAGCCCCAGCATTTT
clone_size: many; j_call: TRBJ2-5; v_call: TRBV7-2; d_call: .; cdr3_aa: CASSPRQYQETQYF; cdr3_nt: TGTGCCAGCAGCCCAAGACAGTACCAAGAGACCCAGTACTTC
clone_size: .; j_call: TRBJ2-2; v_call: TRBV20-1; d_call: .; cdr3_aa: CSASTGNTGELFF; cdr3_nt: TGCAGTGCTAGTACGGGGAACACCGGGGAGCTGTTTTTT
clone_size: .; j_call: TRBJ2-5; v_call: TRBV7-9; d_call: .; cdr3_aa: CASSLGVGPGAQETQYF; cdr3_nt: TGTGCCAGCAGCTTAGGTGTCGGTCCGGGGGCCCAAGAGACCCAGTACTTC
clone_size: .; j_call: TRBJ1-1; v_call: TRBV9; d_call: .; cdr3_aa: CASSVDFGGEAFF; cdr3_nt: TGTGCCAGCAGCGTAGATTTTGGAGGTGAAGCTTTCTTT
clone_size: .; j_call: TRBJ2-1; v_call: TRBV3-1; d_call: TRBD2; cdr3_aa: CASSQEAPAGTSYNEQFF; cdr3_nt: TGTGCCAGCAGCCAAGAGGCACCAGCGGGAACCTCCTACAATGAGCAGTTCTTC
clone_size: many; j_call: TRBJ1-1; v_call: TRBV30; d_call: .; cdr3_aa: CAWSAFIEAFF; cdr3_nt: TGTGCCTGGAGCGCGTTCATTGAAGCTTTCTTT
clone_size: few; j_call: TRBJ1-1; v_call: TRBV3-1; d_call: TRBD1; cdr3_aa: CASSQPDRGRMNTEAFF; cdr3_nt: TGTGCCAGCAGCCAGCCCGACAGGGGGAGGATGAACACTGAAGCTTTCTTT
clone_size: once; j_call: TRBJ2-2; v_call: TRBV9; d_call: TRBD2; cdr3_aa: CASSSRLAGTNTGELFF; cdr3_nt: TGTGCCAGCAGCTCCCGGCTAGCGGGTACTAACACCGGGGAGCTGTTTTTT
clone_size: few; j_call: TRBJ2-2; v_call: TRBV6-2/TRBV6-3; d_call: .; cdr3_aa: CASSYSIELFF; cdr3_nt: TGTGCCAGCAGTTACTCGATTGAGCTGTTTTTT
clone_size: .; j_call: TRBJ1-1; v_call: TRBV30; d_call: TRBD1; cdr3_aa: CAWSPGGAGQKAFF; cdr3_nt: TGTGCCTGGAGTCCCGGCGGCGCGGGACAGAAAGCTTTCTTT
clone_size: few; j_call: TRBJ2-1; v_call: TRBV7-3; d_call: .; cdr3_aa: CASSLTTGSHNEQFF; cdr3_nt: TGTGCCAGCAGCCTCACAACCGGGTCCCACAATGAGCAGTTCTTC
clone_size: .; j_call: TRBJ1-4; v_call: TRBV7-9; d_call: .; cdr3_aa: CASSFYSNEKLFF; cdr3_nt: TGTGCCAGCAGCTTCTACAGTAATGAAAAACTGTTTTTT
clone_size: .; j_call: TRBJ2-3; v_call: TRBV24-1; d_call: .; cdr3_aa: CATKLADGTDTQYF; cdr3_nt: TGTGCCACCAAGTTAGCGGACGGCACAGATACGCAGTATTTT
clone_size: many; j_call: TRBJ1-5; v_call: TRBV28; d_call: .; cdr3_aa: CASSEPGSGNQPQHF; cdr3_nt: TGTGCCAGCAGCGAACCCGGGTCCGGCAATCAGCCCCAGCATTTT
clone_size: few; j_call: TRBJ2-2; v_call: TRBV24-1; d_call: TRBD1; cdr3_aa: CATSDLPQGRRTGELFF; cdr3_nt: TGTGCCACCAGTGATCTACCACAGGGGCGACGGACCGGGGAGCTGTTTTTT